The source of this TCR beta chain is a study of tumor and adjacent non-tumor tissue in lung cancer. At the level of the study: There were 11 to 13 adenocarcinoma, a couple of squamous cell carcinoma and 1 small cell lung cancer cases. On average, productive TCRbeta reads reached roughly 3.9 million per sample. Study outcomes and limitations: Shorter survival was associated with higher TCR diversity in tumors.

Points on this clonotype: Its antigen is unknown.

This sample's RNA came from whole unsorted tissue. Germline trimming cut 6 bases from V and 4 bases from J; bases unmatched to any gene: 6. In germline, CDR1 is SQVTM, CDR2 ANQGSEA. The CDR3 is 14 amino acids. A modified ARM-PCR protocol with three rounds of nested PCR amplified TCRbeta. From the multiplex PCR reads, TCRdb called clonotypes with MiXCR, one entry per CDR3 protein. Among about 200,000 distinct CDR3 sequences listed, 70% to 75% were seen once. The origin of this receptor is a man in his fifties or sixties with non-small cell lung cancer. The sequenced sample was lung tumor tissue. This chain links TRBV29-1 with TRBJ2-2, with 9 nucleotides matching TRBD1. CDR3 sequence (DNA): TGCAGCGTGGGACAGGGTATACGCACCGGGGAGCTGTTTTTT. This translates into CSVGQGIRTGELFF.